The clone carrying this T cell receptor (beta chain) was counted a few times. The time point: patch test 1, 2 weeks after DPC sensitization. Described treatment: therapeutic diphenylcyclopropenone sensitization with weekly scalp DPC. The sample originates from a study of human T cells and chemical hapten exposure. Each CDR3 protein is one row after TCRdb ran MiXCR on the RACE reads. The sample includes around 150,000 distinct CDR3 sequences, more than 12% seen only once; the top ten take 1.5% to 2%. The TCR sequence derives from a woman in her 30s with alopecia areata. Some clones in this sample may be carry-over from other donors' samples. The starting material was whole blood, obtained in connection with sensitization to the hapten diphenylcyclopropenone (DPC).

This CDR3 reads CASSLERRINYGYTF. The CDR3 nucleotides read TGTGCCAGCAGCTTGGAGCGCAGGATCAACTATGGCTACACCTTC. The chain carries TRBV5-8 and TRBJ1-2; D unclear. V lost 0 bases and J 2 bases, leaving 11 bases between the germline ends. Per the germline V gene, CDR1 is SGHTS and CDR2 is YDEGEE. The CDR3 is 15 amino acids.